The TCR beta chain described here comes from a study of HIV-infected children after antiretroviral therapy interruption. The TCR library was built from RNA with a 3' RACE protocol and unique molecular identifiers. TCRdb independently ran MiXCR on the 3' RACE reads; one entry per CDR3 protein. This sample carries approximately 89,000 distinct CDR3 sequences, around 6.9% of them seen once, and the ten largest clones take 0.85% to 1.3%. The treatment here: PENTA 11 planned treatment interruption arm or continuous ART arm. From thawed PBMCs, naive CD4+ CD45RA+ CD45RO- T cells were sorted. This CDR3 comprises 14 residues. V lost 6 bases, J lost 6 bases, and 5 bases stayed unmatched.

The V call is TRBV12-3 or TRBV12-4, the J call TRBJ1-2; 12 nucleotides agree with TRBD1. The sequence was obtained from a pool of human donors with HIV. The specimen was CD45RA+ CD4+ T cells from PBMCs, pooled from several time points, collected from a donor given antiretroviral therapy, either interrupted or continuous. As to subset: naive CD4+ CD45RA+ CD45RO- T cells. This chain's CDR3 is CASRWGQGADGYTF. The CDR3 coding sequence is TGTGCCAGCAGGTGGGGACAGGGGGCGGATGGCTACACCTTC.